The 23 T cell receptor beta chains below all came from one sample that was sequenced in a study of regulatory T cells in long-lasting Graves disease. Time point reported: persistent/refractory GD, antithyroid drugs over 5 years with positive TRAb. Extracted RNA from PBMCs served as the source of the TCR library. To make TCR beta libraries, researchers used iRepertoire HTBI primers and Arm-PCR of CDR3 regions. Via MiXCR, TCRdb re-called the multiplex PCR reads, giving one row per CDR3 protein. This table holds about 470,000 distinct CDR3 sequences, roughly 20% found once. The sequencing here drew on peripheral blood mononuclear cells (PBMCs), taken when the disease was refractory, from a patient treated with antithyroid drugs. All receptors derive from a female donor with Graves disease.

This clonotype turned up a few times. The chain joins TRBV10-3 to TRBJ1-2; D gene ambiguous. The germline gives CDR1 ENHRY, CDR2 SYGVKD. The V end was cut by 2 bases, the J end by 3 bases, with 7 bases between. This CDR3 is 13 amino acids long. The CDR3 DNA sequence: TGTGCCATCAGTGAGGGTCCCCACTATGGCTACACCTTC. It codes for CAISEGPHYGYTF.

Note on this clonotype: One junction end disagrees with the germline gene, perhaps due to a read error. The chain joins TRBV5-1 to TRBJ1-6, with 8 nucleotides matching TRBD1. CDR3 size: 16 residues. Germline CDR1 reads SGHRS; CDR2 reads YFSETQ. The CDR3 loop is CASRGASRGRNSPLHF. CDR3 in DNA: TGTGCCAGCAGAGGAGCTAGCAGGGGGCGTAATTCACCCCTCCACTTT.

This clonotype was detected a few times. The chain joins TRBV20-1 to TRBJ2-7; D unclear. V was shortened by 0 bases and J by 0 bases, with 12 bases between the two germline ends. The CDR3 is 15 amino acids. CDR1 is DFQATT and CDR2 is SNEGSKA in the germline V gene (reference sequence). The CDR3 is CSARDLSDTSYEQYF. CDR3 DNA sequence: TGCAGTGCTAGAGATTTGTCCGACACCTCCTACGAGCAGTACTTC.

This clonotype came up a few times. The CDR3 DNA reads as TGTGCCTCCCACCCGGGCCCCGTTAACACCGGGGAGCTGTTTTTT. It translates to CASHPGPVNTGELFF. V and J are TRBV30 and TRBJ2-2; D unresolved. Germline lookup yields CDR1 GTSNPN and CDR2 SVGIG (reference sequence). CDR3 size: 15 residues. Between the trimmed V and J ends, which lost 7 bases and 2 bases, there was a span of 17 bases.

This clonotype was seen many times. The chain uses TRBV10-3 and TRBJ2-5; D possibly uses TRBD1 or TRBD2 (5 bases each). CDR1 and CDR2 (germline): ENHRY, SYGVKD. Trimming took off 5 bases at V and 3 bases at J, with 28 bases between the two ends. The CDR3 sequence is 19 residues long. This CDR3 reads CAISLARDQGAGLEETQYF. CDR3 bases: TGTGCCATCAGTTTAGCCAGGGACCAGGGCGCAGGGCTGGAAGAGACCCAGTACTTC.

This clonotype was counted ten times or more. The genes are TRBV28 and TRBJ1-1; TRBD1 might be the D (5 bases). The V end was cut by 6 bases, the J end by 5 bases, with 16 bases between. Per germline, CDR1 MDHEN and CDR2 SYDVKM. CDR3 size: 14 residues. The CDR3 protein is CASRTEGRGTEAFF. DNA of the CDR3: TGTGCCAGCAGGACCGAGGGGCGCGGGACTGAAGCTTTCTTT.

The V and J genes are TRBV29-1 and TRBJ1-3; 10 bases fit TRBD1. CDR1 SQVTM and CDR2 ANQGSEA come from the germline V gene. This CDR3 spans 16 amino acids. Trimming removed 6 bases from V and 9 bases from J; junction bases left unmatched: 17. The CDR3 loop reads CSVATISTGGGGTIYF. The CDR3 DNA reads TGCAGCGTCGCGACCATTTCGACAGGGGGCGGGGGCACCATATATTTT.

The rearrangement links TRBV6-9 to TRBJ1-5; possibly TRBD1 for D (5 bases). The CDR3 extends over 14 amino acids. The germline V and J ends were trimmed by 3 bases and 5 bases, with 11 bases remaining between them. The germline V gene encodes CDR1 MNHGY and CDR2 SVAAGI. The CDR3 spells CASSYRERDQPQHF. The CDR3 bases are TGTGCCAGCAGTTACAGGGAAAGGGATCAGCCCCAGCATTTT.

The gene calls are TRBV12-3 or TRBV12-4 and TRBJ2-7; 9 bases match TRBD1. The CDR3 is 15 amino acids. V shed 5 bases and J 4 bases; nucleotides not matched to a gene: 9. As DNA, the CDR3 is TGTGCCAGCAGTGACCCGGGACAGGGCCGGTACGAGCAGTACTTC. It translates to CASSDPGQGRYEQYF.

The chain employs TRBV7-2 and TRBJ2-1; 13 positions agree with TRBD2. Germline CDR1 SGHTA, CDR2 FQGNSA. V gave up 6 bases and J gave up 8 bases; unmatched junction bases: 13. The CDR3 has 17 amino acids. CDR3 amino acids: CASSSSRTSGSGDEQFF. CDR3 coding DNA: TGTGCCAGCAGTTCTAGCCGGACTAGCGGGAGTGGAGATGAGCAGTTCTTC.

This clonotype was seen ten or more times. The chain is built from TRBV7-2 and TRBJ2-7; 8 nucleotides match TRBD2. The germline gives CDR1 SGHTA, CDR2 FQGNSA. V trimming: 7 bases; J trimming: 5 bases; junction bases outside the gene matches: 13. The CDR3 is made up of 15 amino acids. This CDR3 is CASTAWSGSLNEQYF. The CDR3, as DNA: TGTGCCAGCACCGCCTGGAGCGGGAGCCTTAACGAGCAGTACTTC.

This clonotype was counted ten times or more. The V call is TRBV2, the J call TRBJ2-7; no firm D call. This CDR3 spans 13 amino acids. Trimming took off 4 bases at V and 1 base at J, with 8 bases between the two ends. CDR1 is SNHLY, CDR2 FYNNEI, per germline. CDR3: CASSVPESYEQYF. The CDR3 nucleotides are TGTGCCAGCAGTGTTCCGGAATCCTACGAGCAGTACTTC.

The table lists this clonotype with many counts. The chain is built from TRBV20-1 and TRBJ1-2; the D gene is possibly TRBD1 (6 bases). The CDR3 contains 14 residues. V lost 5 bases and J 2 bases, leaving 15 bases between the germline ends. Per germline, CDR1 DFQATT and CDR2 SNEGSKA (reference sequence). The CDR3 loop is CSAAEGVGNYGYTF. As DNA, the CDR3 is TGCAGTGCTGCCGAGGGGGTTGGGAACTATGGCTACACCTTC.

This clonotype was detected many times. V is TRBV19 and J is TRBJ2-5, with D hard to call. V was clipped by 0 bases and J by 5 bases, with 13 bases between them. CDR1 is LNHDA and CDR2 is SQIVND in the germline V gene (reference sequence). This CDR3 is built from 15 residues. For the CDR3, the DNA is TGTGCCAGTAGTATAGATCTTGGGGTCAGGGAGACCCAGTACTTC. Translation gives CASSIDLGVRETQYF.

This clonotype was observed many times. The chain uses TRBV2 and TRBJ1-2; D is unclear. Trimming removed 10 bases at V and 8 bases at J, with 17 bases between. This CDR3 contains 12 residues. The V gene's germline CDR1 is SNHLY and CDR2 FYNNEI. The CDR3 sequence is CATVGGLFGYTF. The CDR3 DNA sequence: TGTGCCACCGTGGGAGGGCTGTTCGGCTACACCTTC.

This chain uses TRBV27 with TRBJ2-7; 8 bases align to TRBD2. This CDR3 comprises 14 residues. Germline V lookup: CDR1 MNHEY, CDR2 SMNVEV (reference sequence). V was clipped by 10 bases and J by 0 bases; unmatched bases: 8. CDR3 nucleotides: TGTGCCACCGGGAGGGCGGCCTACTCCTACGAGCAGTACTTC. It translates to CATGRAAYSYEQYF.

In this sample, this clonotype turned up a few times. The gene calls are TRBV27 and TRBJ2-7; TRBD2 matches at 12 bases. V lost 6 bases and J lost 5; bases outside the gene matches: 5. The CDR3 contains 14 residues. Germline-derived CDR1 and CDR2 are MNHEY and SMNVEV (reference sequence). The CDR3 region has the DNA TGTGCCAGCAGACTAGCGGGAGGACTGAACGAGCAGTACTTC. Amino acids: CASRLAGGLNEQYF.

As regards this clonotype: A read error may be the cause here, since a much bigger clone is one base away. This rearrangement joins TRBV28 to TRBJ2-4; possibly TRBD1 or TRBD2 for D (7 bases each). The better agreement between TRBJ2-5 and the DNA end casts doubt on the J call. Germline V gene sequence: CDR1 MDHEN, CDR2 SYDVKM. CDR3 length equals 24 residues. The CDR3 coding sequence is TGTGCCAGCAGTTCATATTACCGACCCGGGACAGTTGGAGGGGGGGGCCGACAGTTGGAGACCCAGTACTTC. As protein: CASSSYYRPGTVGGGGRQLETQYF.

The J gene is TRBJ2-3, the V gene TRBV18; D not resolved. V gave up 6 bases and J gave up 5 bases, with 6 bases separating them. The CDR3 totals 11 residues. Germline-derived CDR1 and CDR2 are KGHSH and LQKENI. This CDR3 reads CASSSLDTQYF. In nucleotides, the CDR3 is TGTGCCAGCTCGAGCCTAGATACGCAGTATTTT.

This clonotype was recorded many times. The rearrangement joins TRBV11-2 to TRBJ2-5; no reliable D call. This CDR3 has 13 amino acids. The germline V gene has CDR1 SGHAT and CDR2 FQNNGV. With 0 bases removed from V and 5 bases from J, the gap between germline ends came to 7 bases. The CDR3 DNA is TGTGCCAGCAGCTTAGATCACTGGGAGACCCAGTACTTC. Protein sequence: CASSLDHWETQYF.

The chain recombines TRBV20-1 with TRBJ2-5; D unclear. Trimming shortened V by 4 bases and J by 3 bases, and 6 bases separated the two germline ends. This CDR3 is 11 amino acids long. Germline V gene data show CDR1 as DFQATT and CDR2 as SNEGSKA (reference sequence). The CDR3 here is CSAIMKETQYF. The DNA of the CDR3 is TGCAGTGCTATCATGAAAGAGACCCAGTACTTC.

This clonotype was found many times. This chain connects TRBV7-9 to TRBJ2-7; D not certain. The CDR3 covers 11 residues. The germline V and J ends were trimmed by 6 bases and 4 bases, with 7 bases remaining between them. CDR1 SEHNR and CDR2 FQNEAQ come from the germline V gene (reference sequence). The CDR3 is CASSPVYEQYF. DNA of the CDR3: TGTGCCAGCAGTCCTGTTTACGAGCAGTACTTC.

This clonotype was recorded a few times. The rearrangement joins TRBV19 to TRBJ2-7, with TRBD2 matching 13 bases. This CDR3 comprises 15 residues. V was pared by 7 bases and J by 2 bases, with 5 bases of the junction left unmatched. Germline-derived CDR1 and CDR2 are LNHDA and SQIVND (reference sequence). CDR3 sequence reads: CASTPTSGRAYEQYF. The CDR3, as DNA: TGTGCCAGTACCCCAACTAGCGGGAGGGCCTACGAGCAGTACTTC.